This TCR beta chain originates from a study of radiotherapy plus CTLA-4 blockade in lung cancer (dated 2018 in TCRdb). Study-level background: Among enrolled patients, approximately 18% had an objective response and around 33% reached disease control. Findings and caveats that apply to the study as a whole: Increased serum interferon-beta after radiation, together with early dynamic changes in blood T cell clones, were reported to be the strongest predictors of response. After treatment with radiotherapy and ipilimumab, TCR clones that originated in tumors expanded in peripheral blood.

The germline V gene (reference sequence) gives CDR1 as SEHNR and CDR2 as FQNEAQ. V is pared back by 5 bases and J by 2 bases, with 18 bases lying between the germline termini. The CDR3 runs 16 residues from the cysteine to the phenylalanine. The kept DNA is CDR3 alone, 48 bases in frame from the first base. About this clone: The antigen this receptor binds is unknown. Base qualities were left out, and no much larger clone turns up one base away.

The study tested focal radiation therapy combined with CTLA-4 blockade (ipilimumab) in patients with chemo-refractory metastatic non-small-cell lung cancer. The library was prepared using the immunoSEQ multiplex PCR assay. TCRdb retrieved this table from immuneACCESS and kept in-frame rearrangements only. Not all clones are present; in checked studies, unresolved V genes account for under half, and no reason is known for the remainder. The sample table lists some 34,000 clones, just under 75% of them with a count of one. The ten largest clonotypes hold approximately 10% of the sample. Source: peripheral blood, taken from a patient treated with radiotherapy plus ipilimumab. This receptor was taken from a human donor with non-small cell lung cancer who had stable disease on radiotherapy plus ipilimumab. The chain couples TRBV7-9 to TRBJ1-1; the D region possibly corresponds to TRBD1 (6 bases align). The DNA sequence is as follows: TGTGCCAGCAGCCCGAGGCCCGGGACACCAAACACTGAAGCTTTCTTT. This codes for CASSPRPGTPNTEAFF.